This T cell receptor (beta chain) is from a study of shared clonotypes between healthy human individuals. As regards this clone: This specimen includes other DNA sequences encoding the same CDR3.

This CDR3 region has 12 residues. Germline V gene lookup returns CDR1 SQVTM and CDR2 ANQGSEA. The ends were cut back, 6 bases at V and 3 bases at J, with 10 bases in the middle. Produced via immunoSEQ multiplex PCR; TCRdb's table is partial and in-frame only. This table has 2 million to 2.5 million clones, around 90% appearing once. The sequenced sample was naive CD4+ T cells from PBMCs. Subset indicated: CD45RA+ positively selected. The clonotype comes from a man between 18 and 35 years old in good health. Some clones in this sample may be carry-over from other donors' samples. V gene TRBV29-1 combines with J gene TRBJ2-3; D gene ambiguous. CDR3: CSVASGTDTQYF. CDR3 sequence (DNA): TGCAGCGTGGCGTCTGGGACAGATACGCAGTATTTT.